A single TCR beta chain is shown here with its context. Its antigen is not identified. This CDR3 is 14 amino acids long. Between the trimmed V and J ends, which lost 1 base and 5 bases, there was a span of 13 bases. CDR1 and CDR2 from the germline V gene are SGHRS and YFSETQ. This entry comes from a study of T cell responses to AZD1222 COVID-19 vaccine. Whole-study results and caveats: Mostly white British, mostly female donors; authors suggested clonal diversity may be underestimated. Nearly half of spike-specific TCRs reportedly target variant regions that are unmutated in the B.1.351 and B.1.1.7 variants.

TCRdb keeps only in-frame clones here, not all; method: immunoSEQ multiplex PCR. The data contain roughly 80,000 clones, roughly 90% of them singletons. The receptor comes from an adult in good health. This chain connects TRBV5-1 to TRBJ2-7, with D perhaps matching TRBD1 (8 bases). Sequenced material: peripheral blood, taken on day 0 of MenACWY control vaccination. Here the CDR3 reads CASSLTGGVDEQYF. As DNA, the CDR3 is TGCGCCAGCAGCTTGACAGGGGGGGTAGACGAGCAGTACTTC.